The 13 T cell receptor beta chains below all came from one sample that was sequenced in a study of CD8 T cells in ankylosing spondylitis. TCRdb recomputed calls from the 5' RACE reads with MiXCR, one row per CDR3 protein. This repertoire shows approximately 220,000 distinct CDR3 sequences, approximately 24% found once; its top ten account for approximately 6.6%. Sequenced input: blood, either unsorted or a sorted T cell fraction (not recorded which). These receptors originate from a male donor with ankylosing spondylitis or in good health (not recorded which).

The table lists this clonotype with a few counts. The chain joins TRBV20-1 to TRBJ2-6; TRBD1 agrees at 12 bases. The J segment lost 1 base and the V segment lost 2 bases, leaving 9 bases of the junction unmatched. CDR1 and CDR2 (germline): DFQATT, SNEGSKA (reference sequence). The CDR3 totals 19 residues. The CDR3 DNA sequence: TGCAGTGCTAGATGGGGGACAGGGGGCTTAAGATCTGGGGCCAACGTCCTGACTTTC. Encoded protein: CSARWGTGGLRSGANVLTF.

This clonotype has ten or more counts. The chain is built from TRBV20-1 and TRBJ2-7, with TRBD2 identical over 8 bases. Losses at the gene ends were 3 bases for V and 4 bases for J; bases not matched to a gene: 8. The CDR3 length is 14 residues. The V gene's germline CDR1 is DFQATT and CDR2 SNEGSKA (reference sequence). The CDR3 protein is CSARNPSGRYEQYF. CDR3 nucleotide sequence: TGCAGTGCTAGGAACCCCAGCGGGAGATACGAGCAGTACTTC.

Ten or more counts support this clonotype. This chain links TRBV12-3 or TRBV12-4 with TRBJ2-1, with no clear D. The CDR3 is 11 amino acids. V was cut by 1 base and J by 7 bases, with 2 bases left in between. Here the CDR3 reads CASSLGNEQFF. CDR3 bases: TGTGCCAGCAGTTTAGGGAATGAGCAGTTCTTC.

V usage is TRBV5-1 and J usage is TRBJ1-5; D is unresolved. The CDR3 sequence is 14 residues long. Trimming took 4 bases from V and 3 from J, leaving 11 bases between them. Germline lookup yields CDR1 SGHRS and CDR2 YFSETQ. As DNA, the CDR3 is TGCGCCAGCAGCGGAGCCGGTACCAATCAGCCCCAGCATTTT. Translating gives CASSGAGTNQPQHF.

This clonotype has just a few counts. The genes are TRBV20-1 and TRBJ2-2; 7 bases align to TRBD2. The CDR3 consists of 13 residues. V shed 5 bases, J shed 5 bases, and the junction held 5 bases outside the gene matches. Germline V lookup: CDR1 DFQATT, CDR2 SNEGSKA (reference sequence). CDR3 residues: CSARTRLTGELFF. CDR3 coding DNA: TGCAGTGCTCGGACTAGGCTAACCGGGGAGCTGTTTTTT.

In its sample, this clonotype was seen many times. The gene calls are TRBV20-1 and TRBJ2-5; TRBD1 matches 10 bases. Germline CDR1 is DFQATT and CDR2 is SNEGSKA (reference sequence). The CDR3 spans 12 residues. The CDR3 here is CSPGQGKETQYF. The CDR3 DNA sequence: TGCAGCCCGGGACAGGGGAAGGAGACCCAGTACTTC.

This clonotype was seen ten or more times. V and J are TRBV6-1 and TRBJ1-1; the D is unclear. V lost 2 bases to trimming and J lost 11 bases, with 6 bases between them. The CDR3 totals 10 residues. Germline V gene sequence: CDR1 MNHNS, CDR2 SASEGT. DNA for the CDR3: TGTGCCAGCAGTGAATCCCGGGCTTTCTTT. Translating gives CASSESRAFF.

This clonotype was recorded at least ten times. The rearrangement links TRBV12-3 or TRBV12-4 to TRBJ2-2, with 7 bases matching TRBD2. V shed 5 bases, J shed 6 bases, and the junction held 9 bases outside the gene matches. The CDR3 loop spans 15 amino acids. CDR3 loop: CASSRAGKGSGELFF. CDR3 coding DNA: TGTGCCAGCAGTCGAGCGGGAAAAGGATCCGGGGAGCTGTTTTTT.

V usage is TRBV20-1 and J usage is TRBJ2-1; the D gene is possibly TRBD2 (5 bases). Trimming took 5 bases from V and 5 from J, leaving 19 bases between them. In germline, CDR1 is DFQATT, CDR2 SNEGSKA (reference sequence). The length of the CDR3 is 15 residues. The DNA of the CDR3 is TGCAGTGCTCCAATCCGGGGAATCGTGCACAATGAGCAGTTCTTC. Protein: CSAPIRGIVHNEQFF.

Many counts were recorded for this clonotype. This CDR3 reads CSAGTDIPTDTQYF. The CDR3 DNA is TGCAGCGCAGGGACGGACATTCCCACAGATACGCAGTATTTT. V usage is TRBV29-1 and J usage is TRBJ2-3, with D tentatively TRBD1 or TRBD2 (5 bases each). Germline V gene sequence: CDR1 SQVTM, CDR2 ANQGSEA. V lost 7 bases to trimming and J lost 2 bases, with 16 bases between them. The CDR3 covers 14 residues.

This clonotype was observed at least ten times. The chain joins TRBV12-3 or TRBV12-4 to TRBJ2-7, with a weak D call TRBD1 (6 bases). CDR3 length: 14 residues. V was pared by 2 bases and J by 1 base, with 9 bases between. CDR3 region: CASSLWGLSYEQYF. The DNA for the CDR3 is TGTGCCAGCAGTTTATGGGGGCTGTCCTACGAGCAGTACTTC.

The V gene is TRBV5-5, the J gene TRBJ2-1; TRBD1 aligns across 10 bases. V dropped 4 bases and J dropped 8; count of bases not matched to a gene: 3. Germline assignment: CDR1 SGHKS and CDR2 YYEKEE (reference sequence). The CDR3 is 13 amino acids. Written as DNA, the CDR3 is TGTGCCAGCAGCCGACAGGGGGCCGATGAGCAGTTCTTC. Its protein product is CASSRQGADEQFF.

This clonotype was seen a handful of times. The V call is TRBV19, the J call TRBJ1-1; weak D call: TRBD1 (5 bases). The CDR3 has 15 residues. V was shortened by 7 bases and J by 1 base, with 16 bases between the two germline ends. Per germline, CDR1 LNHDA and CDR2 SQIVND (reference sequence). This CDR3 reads CASIPPPGRNTEAFF. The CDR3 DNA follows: TGTGCCAGTATCCCCCCGCCAGGGAGGAACACTGAAGCTTTCTTT.